The 29 T cell receptor beta chains reported below all come from one sample, sequenced in a study of vaccination effects on CD4 cells after COVID-19. Their antigens remain unidentified. Expansion of antigen-specific CD4+ T cells with viral peptide pools was carried out by the ViraFEST assay before sequencing. Investigators separated out CD4+ T cells once around 10 days of culture had passed. Libraries were prepared by immunoSEQ multiplex PCR; TCRdb keeps only in-frame clonotypes and omits some of them. The repertoire holds 50,000 to 65,000 clones, with around 85% as singletons. This specimen was CD4+ T cells from PBMCs cultured with HCoV-229E spike peptides, taken before COVID-19 vaccination. These receptors all come from a human donor who received a COVID-19 vaccine.

Only a few counts were recorded for this clone. The chain combines TRBV7-2 with TRBJ1-1; maybe TRBD1 (5 bases). Germline values: CDR1 SGHTA, CDR2 FQGNSA. Deletions cut 6 bases from V and 1 base from J, with 15 bases between. The CDR3 totals 15 residues. CDR3 sequence (DNA): TGTGCCAGCAGTGAACGGGGGTTTACGAACACTGAAGCTTTCTTT. It translates to CASSERGFTNTEAFF.

The CDR3 DNA follows: TGCAGCGTTTCGAGACAGGGCTGGGAGTATGGCTACACCTTC. Translated, it gives CSVSRQGWEYGYTF. The chain recombines TRBV29-1 with TRBJ1-2; 7 bases line up with TRBD1. Trimming removed 5 bases from V and 5 bases from J; junction bases left unmatched: 11. The CDR3 spans 14 residues. Germline V gene sequence: CDR1 SQVTM, CDR2 ANQGSEA.

The chain links TRBV30 to TRBJ1-1; TRBD1 matches at 8 bases. The CDR3 is 16 amino acids. Germline V CDR1 and CDR2: GTSNPN, SVGIG (reference sequence). With V trimmed by 2 bases and J by 0 bases, 8 bases remained unmatched. CDR3 protein: CAWSTRTGTMNTEAFF. CDR3 nucleotides: TGTGCCTGGAGTACGAGGACAGGGACTATGAACACTGAAGCTTTCTTT.

This clone was counted a single time. The chain employs TRBV3-1 (or the pseudogene TRBV3-2) and TRBJ1-2; possibly TRBD1 for D (6 bases). The V end was cut by 4 bases, the J end by 1 base, with 7 bases between. Germline V gives CDR1 LGHDT, CDR2 YNNKEL (reference sequence). The CDR3 loop spans 13 amino acids. The CDR3 DNA follows: TGTGCCAGCAGCCGGACAGATAACTATGGCTACACCTTC. Its translation: CASSRTDNYGYTF.

The chain combines TRBV6-2 or TRBV6-3 with TRBJ2-5; D call uncertain. V was clipped by 4 bases and J by 1 base, with 10 bases between them. The CDR3 has 14 residues. The germline V gene encodes CDR1 MNHEY and CDR2 SVGEGT. The CDR3, as DNA: TGTGCCAGCAGTTTCGCCATCCCCCAAGAGACCCAGTACTTC. Protein: CASSFAIPQETQYF.

The chain is built from TRBV25-1 and TRBJ1-4; perhaps TRBD1 as D (5 bases). Trimming stripped 6 bases from V and 8 bases from J, with 16 bases between. From germline, CDR1 is MGHDK and CDR2 SYGVNS. The CDR3 is 14 amino acids. Written as DNA, the CDR3 is TGTGCCAGCAGCCTATCTCAGGGAGTCGAAAAACTGTTTTTT. Encoded protein: CASSLSQGVEKLFF.

The chain uses TRBV6-4 and TRBJ1-2, with TRBD1 as a possible D gene (5 bases). There are 15 residues in the CDR3. Trimming removed 0 bases from V and 0 bases from J, with 8 bases in between. Germline V gives CDR1 MRHNA, CDR2 SNTAGT. In nucleotides, the CDR3 is TGTGCCAGCAGTGACTCGGCAGGGACTAACTATGGCTACACCTTC. Encoded protein: CASSDSAGTNYGYTF.

The chain uses TRBV19 and TRBJ2-5; tentatively, D is TRBD2 (6 bases). Germline V lookup: CDR1 LNHDA, CDR2 SQIVND (reference sequence). With 5 bases removed from V and 4 bases from J, the gap between germline ends came to 8 bases. The CDR3 has 12 residues. The CDR3: CASSRGRETQYF. CDR3 bases: TGTGCCAGTAGTCGGGGGAGAGAGACCCAGTACTTC. The full variable domain, rest sourced from reference TRBV19 and TRBJ2-5, is DGGITQSPKYLFRKEGQNVTLSCEQNLNHDAMYWYRQDPGQGLRLIYYSQIVNDFQKGDIAEGYSVSREKKESFPLTVTSAQKNPTAFYLCASSRGRETQYFGPGTRLLVL.

The chain couples TRBV19 to TRBJ2-5, with 8 bases identical to TRBD2. Germline CDR1 reads LNHDA; CDR2 reads SQIVND (reference sequence). After removal of 3 bases from V and 4 bases from J, the junction contained 1 base not matched to a gene. The CDR3 covers 13 residues. Written as DNA, the CDR3 is TGTGCCAGTAGTATCGGGGGGGTAGAGACCCAGTACTTC. This encodes CASSIGGVETQYF.

The chain joins TRBV5-6 to TRBJ2-3; weak D call: TRBD1 (6 bases). Deletions cut 2 bases from V and 1 base from J, with 11 bases between. The CDR3 extends over 15 amino acids. Germline CDR1 and CDR2: SGHDT and YYEEEE. CDR3 sequence: CASSFRDTRTDTQYF. The CDR3 DNA sequence: TGTGCCAGCAGCTTCCGGGACACACGCACAGATACGCAGTATTTT.

This chain uses TRBV2 with TRBJ2-7; perhaps TRBD1 as D (6 bases). V lost 6 bases to trimming and J lost 6 bases, with 15 bases between them. Germline V CDR1 and CDR2: SNHLY, FYNNEI. This CDR3 has 13 residues. This CDR3 reads CASSVQGEVEQYV. CDR3 DNA sequence: TGTGCCAGCAGCGTACAGGGTGAGGTCGAGCAGTACGTC.

V gene TRBV14 combines with J gene TRBJ1-2; D remains ambiguous. The CDR3 sequence is 12 residues long. The V end was cut by 1 base, the J end by 9 bases, with 9 bases between. The germline gives CDR1 SGHDN, CDR2 FVKESK. CDR3 DNA: TGTGCCAGCAGCCAAGCTCCGATTAGCTACACCTTC. Protein sequence: CASSQAPISYTF.

The chain uses TRBV20-1 and TRBJ1-1; TRBD1 agrees at 9 bases. Germline V lookup: CDR1 DFQATT, CDR2 SNEGSKA (reference sequence). The length of the CDR3 is 11 residues. CDR3 DNA sequence: TGCAAGGGACAGGGAGGCACTGAAGCTTTCTTT. It yields the protein CKGQGGTEAFF.

The chain has TRBV6-5 and TRBJ1-5; D gene unclear. Germline lookup yields CDR1 MNHEY and CDR2 SVGAGI. This CDR3 region has 14 residues. V shed 6 bases and J shed 7 bases, with 16 bases lying between them. The CDR3 DNA reads as TGTGCCAGCAGGCGGGTCCCAGAAAGCCAGCCCCAGCATTTT. It encodes CASRRVPESQPQHF.

This clone was observed a few times. The rearrangement joins TRBV7-9 to TRBJ2-1, with a possible D match to TRBD1 (5 bases). This CDR3 is 15 amino acids long. The germline V gene has CDR1 SEHNR and CDR2 FQNEAQ (reference sequence). The V and J ends lost 2 bases and 0 bases respectively, with 8 bases between them. The DNA for the CDR3 is TGTGCCAGCAGCTTACTTACAGGCTCCTACAATGAGCAGTTCTTC. Residues: CASSLLTGSYNEQFF.

J is TRBJ2-7 and V is TRBV2; D uncertain. CDR1 and CDR2 from the germline V gene are SNHLY and FYNNEI. This CDR3 comprises 11 residues. Deletions cut 3 bases from V and 6 bases from J, with 6 bases between. CDR3 coding DNA: TGTGCCAGCAGTGATAATAGCGAGCAGTACGTC. Translated, it gives CASSDNSEQYV.

The rearrangement uses TRBV7-8 and TRBJ2-3; D not resolved. The germline CDR1 and CDR2 sequences are SGHVS and FQNEAQ. The V gene lost 5 bases and the J gene lost 3 bases, with 3 bases spanning the gap. The CDR3 loop spans 11 amino acids. As DNA, the CDR3 is TGTGCCAGCAGCCAGACAGATACGCAGTATTTT. It specifies CASSQTDTQYF. The whole variable domain, remainder taken from reference TRBV7-8 and TRBJ2-3, is GAGVSQSPRYKVAKRGQDVALRCDPISGHVSLFWYQQALGQGPEFLTYFQNEAQLDKSGLPSDRFFAERPEGSVSTLKIQRTQQEDSAVYLCASSQTDTQYFGPGTRLTVL.

The chain has TRBV5-1 and TRBJ2-3; D possibly corresponds to TRBD1 (5 bases). The CDR3 sequence is 15 residues long. Germline lookup yields CDR1 SGHRS and CDR2 YFSETQ. Trimming stripped 0 bases from V and 0 bases from J, with 8 bases between. The CDR3 bases are TGCGCCAGCAGCTTGGACGGACAAAGCACAGATACGCAGTATTTT. Protein sequence: CASSLDGQSTDTQYF.

This clone was observed a single time. The V call is TRBV18, the J call TRBJ2-5; maybe TRBD2 (6 bases). Germline values: CDR1 KGHSH, CDR2 LQKENI. The CDR3 has 14 amino acids. The ends were cut back, 1 base at V and 1 base at J, with 7 bases in the middle. Here the CDR3 DNA reads TGTGCCAGCTCACCACGCGGGGCCCAAGAGACCCAGTACTTC. Its translation: CASSPRGAQETQYF. Supplemented by reference TRBV18 and TRBJ2-5, the full variable domain reads NAGVMQNPRHLVRRRGQEARLRCSPMKGHSHVYWYRQLPEEGLKFMVYLQKENIIDESGMPKERFSAEFPKEGPSILRIQQVVRGDSAAYFCASSPRGAQETQYFGPGTRLLVL.

This clone has just one count. V gene TRBV18 combines with J gene TRBJ1-1; no clear D gene. Germline V gives CDR1 KGHSH, CDR2 LQKENI. The CDR3 consists of 14 residues. V was pared by 1 base and J by 1 base, with 7 bases between. CDR3 region: CASSPRPGNTEAFF. The CDR3 DNA sequence: TGTGCCAGCTCACCACGCCCAGGGAACACTGAAGCTTTCTTT. The full variable domain, rest sourced from reference TRBV18 and TRBJ1-1, is NAGVMQNPRHLVRRRGQEARLRCSPMKGHSHVYWYRQLPEEGLKFMVYLQKENIIDESGMPKERFSAEFPKEGPSILRIQQVVRGDSAAYFCASSPRPGNTEAFFGQGTRLTVV.

This clone was seen a handful of times. V usage is TRBV14 and J usage is TRBJ2-7; 10 bases are a match to TRBD1. The germline V gene has CDR1 SGHDN and CDR2 FVKESK. V trimming: 4 bases; J trimming: 6 bases; junction bases outside the gene matches: 9. The CDR3 sequence is 15 residues long. The CDR3 is CASSRGDRGLSEQYV. In DNA, the CDR3 is TGTGCCAGCAGCCGAGGAGACAGGGGGCTTAGCGAGCAGTACGTC.

J is TRBJ2-3 and V is TRBV20-1, with D possibly matching TRBD2 (6 bases). From germline, CDR1 is DFQATT and CDR2 SNEGSKA (reference sequence). V was pared by 3 bases and J by 8 bases, with 18 bases between. The CDR3 is 14 residues long. CDR3 residues: CSASQWQLGGTQYF. In DNA, the CDR3 is TGCAGTGCTAGTCAGTGGCAGCTGGGAGGTACGCAGTATTTT.

The chain combines TRBV5-5 with TRBJ2-7, with a tentative D call TRBD1 (5 bases). Looked up from germline, CDR1 is SGHKS and CDR2 is YYEKEE (reference sequence). Trimming took off 4 bases at V and 3 bases at J, with 11 bases between the two ends. This CDR3 is built from 13 residues. In DNA form, the CDR3 reads TGTGCCAGCAGCACACCCGACAGCTACGAGCAGTACGTC. Translation: CASSTPDSYEQYV.

This clone was detected once. V is TRBV27 and J is TRBJ1-2; 7 nucleotides match TRBD1. Trimming cost V 2 bases and J 7 bases; bases outside gene matches: 10. From germline, CDR1 is MNHEY and CDR2 SMNVEV (reference sequence). This CDR3 has 15 residues. This CDR3 reads CASSLMQGGQSGYTF. In nucleotides, the CDR3 is TGTGCCAGCAGTTTAATGCAGGGGGGTCAGTCTGGCTACACCTTC.

The CDR3 nucleotides are TGTGCCAGTAGTGTCAGACACCAAGAGACCCAGTACTTC. This translates into CASSVRHQETQYF. The genes are TRBV19 and TRBJ2-5, with D hard to call. Germline CDR1 reads LNHDA; CDR2 reads SQIVND (reference sequence). The CDR3 totals 13 residues. V was clipped by 5 bases and J by 0 bases, with 7 bases between them.

The chain has TRBV5-1 and TRBJ2-2, with 11 bases aligning to TRBD2. The CDR3 is made up of 16 amino acids. V gave up 6 bases and J gave up 4 bases; unmatched junction bases: 8. Germline V gives CDR1 SGHRS, CDR2 YFSETQ. The DNA of the CDR3 is TGCGCCAGCACCGATATAGCGGGGGGGCCCACCGGGGAGCTGTTTTTT. Its protein product is CASTDIAGGPTGELFF.

The V gene is TRBV7-6, the J gene TRBJ2-2, with a possible D match to TRBD2 (6 bases). The CDR3 has 16 amino acids. Trimming stripped 3 bases from V and 1 base from J, with 12 bases between. Germline V gene data show CDR1 as SGHVS and CDR2 as FNYEAQ. CDR3 in amino acids: CASSLEGSRNTGELFF. The CDR3 nucleotides read TGTGCCAGCAGCTTGGAGGGATCTAGGAACACCGGGGAGCTGTTTTTT.

CDR3 coding DNA: TGTGCCAGCAGCCAAGATAAAGGGGCCAGGGCCTATGGCTACACCTTC. This codes for CASSQDKGARAYGYTF. The chain couples TRBV3-1 (or the pseudogene TRBV3-2) to TRBJ1-2, with a tentative D call TRBD1 (5 bases). Germline V gives CDR1 LGHDT, CDR2 YNNKEL (reference sequence). The V and J ends lost 0 bases and 4 bases respectively, with 15 bases between them. This CDR3 is built from 16 residues.

The chain joins TRBV5-6 to TRBJ2-7; no reliable D call. The V and J ends lost 0 bases and 4 bases respectively, with 8 bases between them. The CDR3 has 13 residues. The V gene's germline CDR1 is SGHDT and CDR2 YYEEEE. The CDR3 region has the DNA TGTGCCAGCAGCTTGGGACGTTTGTACGAGCAGTACGTC. As protein: CASSLGRLYEQYV.